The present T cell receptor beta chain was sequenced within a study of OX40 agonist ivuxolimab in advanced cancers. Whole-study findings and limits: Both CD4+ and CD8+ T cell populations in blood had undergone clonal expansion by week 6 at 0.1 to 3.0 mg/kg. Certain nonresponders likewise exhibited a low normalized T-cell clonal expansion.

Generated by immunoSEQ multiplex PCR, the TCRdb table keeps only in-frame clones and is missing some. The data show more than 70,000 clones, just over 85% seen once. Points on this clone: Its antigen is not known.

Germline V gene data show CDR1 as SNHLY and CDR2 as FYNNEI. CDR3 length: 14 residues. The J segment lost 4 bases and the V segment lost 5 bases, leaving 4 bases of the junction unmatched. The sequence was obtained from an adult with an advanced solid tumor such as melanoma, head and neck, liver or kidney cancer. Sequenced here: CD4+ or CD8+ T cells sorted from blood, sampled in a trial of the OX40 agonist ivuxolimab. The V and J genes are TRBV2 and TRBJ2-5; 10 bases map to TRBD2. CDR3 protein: CASSLAGGRETQYF. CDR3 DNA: TGTGCCAGCAGTTTAGCGGGGGGCAGAGAGACCCAGTACTTC.